Listed here are 4 T cell receptor beta chains from one sample, sequenced in a study of CD8+CD57+ T cells in acquired aplastic anemia. Using genomic DNA as the template, TCR beta VDJ and CDR3 profiling was carried out. TCRdb reprocessed the reads with MiXCR, giving one entry per CDR3 protein. Here the sample spans 250,000 to 350,000 distinct CDR3 sequences, roughly half being singletons. Sequencing was done on a sample of sorted CD4+, CD8+, or CD8+CD57+ T cells (not recorded which) from PBMCs. These receptors were collected from a human donor with severe aplastic anemia or a healthy control (not recorded which).

The chain recombines TRBV29-1 with TRBJ2-1; no definite D call. Germline V gene sequence: CDR1 SQVTM, CDR2 ANQGSEA. This CDR3 contains 10 residues. Trimming stripped 2 bases from V and 9 bases from J, with 5 bases between. The CDR3: CSVEWGEQFF. CDR3 bases: TGCAGCGTTGAATGGGGTGAGCAGTTCTTC.

The V and J genes are TRBV2 and TRBJ2-1; D is possibly TRBD1 or TRBD2 (6 bases each). Germline loops: CDR1 SNHLY, CDR2 FYNNEI. V lost 6 bases, J lost 0 bases, and 12 bases lay in between. The CDR3 is 15 residues long. CDR3: CASSAGGGSYNEQFF. The CDR3 nucleotides are TGTGCCAGCAGCGCCGGGGGCGGCTCCTACAATGAGCAGTTCTTC.

This clonotype has a count of ten or more. V and J are TRBV6-5 and TRBJ2-7, with 8 bases aligning to TRBD2. V dropped 7 bases and J dropped 4; count of bases not matched to a gene: 6. There are 13 residues in the CDR3. The germline CDR1 and CDR2 sequences are MNHEY and SVGAGI. CDR3 residues: CASNRGGGYEQYF. The CDR3 DNA reads TGTGCCAGCAATCGGGGGGGCGGGTACGAGCAGTACTTC.

The chain employs TRBV7-3 and TRBJ1-4, with 7 bases that match TRBD1. Germline V CDR1 and CDR2: SGHTA, FQGTGA. There are 15 residues in the CDR3. Trimming cost V 5 bases and J 7 bases; bases outside gene matches: 10. CDR3 DNA: TGTGCCAGCAGCCGTTCCGGGACAGTGTTTGAAAAACTGTTTTTT. It yields the protein CASSRSGTVFEKLFF.